This is a list of T cell receptor beta chains from one sample in a study of a mutant IDH1 vaccine in newly diagnosed glioma. No cognate antigen is known for these TCRs. Only in-frame clones appear in the TCRdb table, and some are missing; sequencing was by immunoSEQ multiplex PCR. Of some 29,000 clones in the sample, around three quarters are singletons; the top ten hold over 6.5%. The starting material was PBMCs, obtained from a glioma patient whose treatment included an IDH1 peptide vaccine. The source is a man aged 45-65 years with glioma. CDR3s include the opening cysteine and the closing phenylalanine or tryptophan.

CDR3 length: 13
V gene: TRBV5-1
CDR3 protein: CASTRGLNTEAFF

CDR3 length: 14
V gene: TRBV11-2
CDR3 protein: CASSLEVRGAEAFF

CDR3 length: 16
V gene: TRBV19
CDR3 protein: CASSINTRGYGGELFF

CDR3 length: 15
V gene: TRBV4-1
CDR3 protein: CASSQRVTSGNTIYF

CDR3 length: 14
V gene: TRBV27
CDR3 protein: CARTRCQEAYGYTF

CDR3 length: 17
V gene: TRBV9
CDR3 protein: CASSPTSGGASTDTQYF

CDR3 length: 13
V gene: TRBV7-8
CDR3 protein: CASSSGQNYGYTF

CDR3 length: 14
V gene: TRBV7-2
CDR3 protein: CASSHGDSRYEQYF

CDR3 length: 20
V gene: TRBV15
CDR3 protein: CATSRESLAGGEGNTGELFF

CDR3 length: 13
V gene: TRBV10-3
CDR3 protein: CAISELGEFEQYF

CDR3 length: 15
V gene: TRBV2
CDR3 protein: CASRDGQAGNSPLHF

CDR3 length: 14
V gene: TRBV2
CDR3 protein: CASSVGQGPYGYTF

CDR3 length: 14
V gene: TRBV6-1
CDR3 protein: CASSTGEGYNEQFF

CDR3 length: 17
V gene: TRBV7-3
CDR3 protein: CASSPPGQGGGTGELFF

CDR3 length: 11
V gene: TRBV7-9
CDR3 protein: CASSSPDVLTF

CDR3 length: 13
V gene: TRBV6-4
CDR3 protein: CASSDGQAGGYTF

CDR3 length: 11
V gene: TRBV2
CDR3 protein: CASSERETQYF

CDR3 length: 12
V gene: TRBV25-1
CDR3 protein: CASSLWTGATTF

CDR3 length: 17
V gene: TRBV7-6
CDR3 protein: CASSSANGPLNNQPQHF

CDR3 length: 18
V gene: TRBV2
CDR3 protein: CASTERTGQSSYNSPLHF

CDR3 length: 16
V gene: TRBV11-2
CDR3 protein: CASSLGGGRTTDTQYF

CDR3 length: 15
V gene: TRBV5-1
CDR3 protein: CASSSLAGRQETQYF

CDR3 length: 13
V gene: TRBV5-1
CDR3 protein: CASSLAGEDGYTF

CDR3 length: 15
V gene: TRBV4-1
CDR3 protein: CASSQHSAVSYEQYF

CDR3 length: 16
V gene: TRBV19
CDR3 protein: CASSRTGQGRTYEQYF

CDR3 length: 11
V gene: TRBV30
CDR3 protein: CAWGTEGKLFF

CDR3 length: 14
V gene: TRBV27
CDR3 protein: CASTSVPTGGTQYF

CDR3 length: 15
V gene: TRBV6-6
CDR3 protein: CASSYSRNSYNEQFF

CDR3 length: 15
V gene: TRBV11-3
CDR3 protein: CASSQEGTEISEQYF

CDR3 length: 15
V gene: TRBV7-2
CDR3 protein: CASSRGRPKDGELFF

CDR3 length: 14
V gene: TRBV5-1
CDR3 protein: CASRGTLDTGELFF

CDR3 length: 14
V gene: TRBV19
CDR3 protein: CASSTGGWGYGYTF

CDR3 length: 11
V gene: TRBV6-1
CDR3 protein: CASREGLPQHF

CDR3 length: 12
V gene: TRBV2
CDR3 protein: CASSDGLQPQHF

CDR3 length: 13
V gene: TRBV5-4
CDR3 protein: CASGRTSTDTQYF

CDR3 length: 17
V gene: TRBV5-1
CDR3 protein: CASSLGGASSGANVLTF

CDR3 length: 15
V gene: TRBV6-6
CDR3 protein: CASSYSGEPNEKLFF

CDR3 length: 13
V gene: TRBV6-1
CDR3 protein: CASKRTSNQPQHF

CDR3 length: 19
V gene: TRBV7-7
CDR3 protein: CASSRLDSPSQTTNEKLFF

CDR3 length: 14
V gene: TRBV10-3
CDR3 protein: CAISMGQDSDGYTF

CDR3 length: 19
V gene: TRBV5-1
CDR3 protein: CASSLGSTRTSGYSYEQYF

CDR3 length: 16
V gene: TRBV15
CDR3 protein: CATSPIGGARRETQYF

CDR3 length: 16
V gene: TRBV7-2
CDR3 protein: CASSISTTSWGGELFF

CDR3 length: 15
V gene: TRBV6-6
CDR3 protein: CASSYGGKGRNEQFF

CDR3 length: 11
V gene: TRBV7-2
CDR3 protein: CASSYSGGATF

CDR3 length: 15
V gene: TRBV5-1
CDR3 protein: CASSPYVGAKGEQYF

CDR3 length: 15
V gene: TRBV7-2
CDR3 protein: CASSLESGGANEQYF

CDR3 length: 14
V gene: TRBV23-1
CDR3 protein: CASSPTGYQETQYF

CDR3 length: 14
V gene: TRBV7-8
CDR3 protein: CASSLVDSSYEQYF

CDR3 length: 14
V gene: TRBV2
CDR3 protein: CASSLPEGNQPQHF

CDR3 length: 15
V gene: TRBV5-1
CDR3 protein: CASSRGDNLNTEAFF

CDR3 length: 13
V gene: TRBV29-1
CDR3 protein: CSVGGGSNQPQHF

CDR3 length: 14
V gene: TRBV25-1
CDR3 protein: CASGMEVGGYEQYF

CDR3 length: 14
V gene: TRBV19
CDR3 protein: CASSMIGSTDTQYF

CDR3 length: 15
V gene: TRBV7-9
CDR3 protein: CASSLARGANTEAFF

CDR3 length: 17
V gene: TRBV6-4
CDR3 protein: CASSDSTPDRGGEKLFF

CDR3 length: 13
V gene: TRBV7-2
CDR3 protein: CASSWSPNYEQYF

CDR3 length: 13
V gene: TRBV6-1
CDR3 protein: CASRQGSDQPQHF